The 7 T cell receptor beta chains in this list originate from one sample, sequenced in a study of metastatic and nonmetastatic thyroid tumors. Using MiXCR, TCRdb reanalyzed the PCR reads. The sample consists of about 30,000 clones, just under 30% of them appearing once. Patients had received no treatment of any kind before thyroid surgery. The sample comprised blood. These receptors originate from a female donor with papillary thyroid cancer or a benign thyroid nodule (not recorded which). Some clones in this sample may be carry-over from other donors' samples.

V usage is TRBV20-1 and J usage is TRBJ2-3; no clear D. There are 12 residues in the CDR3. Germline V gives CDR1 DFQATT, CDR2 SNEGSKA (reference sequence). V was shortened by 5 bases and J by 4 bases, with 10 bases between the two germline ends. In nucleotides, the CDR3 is TGCAGTGCTTACATCCCGGCAGATACGCAGTATTTT. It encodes CSAYIPADTQYF.

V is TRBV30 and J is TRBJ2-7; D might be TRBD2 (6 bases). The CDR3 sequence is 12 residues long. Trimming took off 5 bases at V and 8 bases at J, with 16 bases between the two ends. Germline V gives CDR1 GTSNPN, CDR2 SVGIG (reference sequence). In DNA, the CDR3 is TGTGCCTGGGGCCCAGGAGGGATGAAGCAGTACTTC. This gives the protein CAWGPGGMKQYF.

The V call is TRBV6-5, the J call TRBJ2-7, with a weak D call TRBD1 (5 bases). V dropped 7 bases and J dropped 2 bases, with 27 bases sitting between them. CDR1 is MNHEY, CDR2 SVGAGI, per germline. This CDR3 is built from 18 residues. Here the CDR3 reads CASINSPTVLTFTYEQYF. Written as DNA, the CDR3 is TGTGCCAGCATTAACTCCCCGACAGTGCTGACTTTCACCTACGAGCAGTACTTC.

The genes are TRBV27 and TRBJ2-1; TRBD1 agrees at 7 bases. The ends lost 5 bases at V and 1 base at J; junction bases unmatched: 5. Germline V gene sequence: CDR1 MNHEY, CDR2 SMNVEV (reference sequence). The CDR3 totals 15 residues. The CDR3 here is CASSTRQGSYNEQFF. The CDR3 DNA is TGTGCCAGCAGTACCCGACAGGGTTCCTACAATGAGCAGTTCTTC.

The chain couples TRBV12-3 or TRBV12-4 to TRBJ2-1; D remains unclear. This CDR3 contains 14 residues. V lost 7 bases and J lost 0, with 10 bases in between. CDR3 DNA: TGTGCCAGCACTGCGGATAGCTCCTACAATGAGCAGTTCTTC. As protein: CASTADSSYNEQFF.

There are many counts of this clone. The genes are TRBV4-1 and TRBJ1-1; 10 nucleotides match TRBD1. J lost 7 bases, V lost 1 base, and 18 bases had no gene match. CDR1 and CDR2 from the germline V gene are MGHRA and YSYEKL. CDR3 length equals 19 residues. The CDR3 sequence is CASSQVAGTGVAGSFEAFF. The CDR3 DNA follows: TGCGCCAGCAGCCAAGTCGCCGGGACAGGGGTCGCCGGGAGCTTTGAAGCTTTCTTT.

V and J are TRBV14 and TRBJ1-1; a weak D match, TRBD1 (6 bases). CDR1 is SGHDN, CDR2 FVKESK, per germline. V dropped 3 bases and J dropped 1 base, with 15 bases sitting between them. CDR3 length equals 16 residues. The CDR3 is CASSHKRAGQNTEAFF. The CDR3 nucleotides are TGTGCCAGCAGCCACAAAAGGGCGGGACAGAACACTGAAGCTTTCTTT.